The 3 T cell receptor beta chains in this list originate from one sample, sequenced in a study of blood T cell repertoires in COVID-19. Assay: immunoSEQ multiplex PCR; the TCRdb copy retains only in-frame clones and omits some. The sample lists around 99,000 clones, roughly nine tenths occurring once. The sample was peripheral blood. Source of these receptors: a man aged 40-50 years with active or convalescent COVID-19.

This sequence joins TRBV18 and TRBJ2-5; tentatively, D is TRBD1 (6 bases). The CDR3 runs to 15 residues. Germline values: CDR1 KGHSH, CDR2 LQKENI. V was shortened by 4 bases and J by 0 bases, with 12 bases between the two germline ends. This CDR3 is CASSRAQGYQETQYF. In DNA, the CDR3 is TGTGCCAGCTCACGCGCCCAGGGGTACCAAGAGACCCAGTACTTC.

The chain is built from TRBV11-2 and TRBJ2-2; 10 bases are shared with TRBD2. This CDR3 has 17 amino acids. Germline lookup yields CDR1 SGHAT and CDR2 FQNNGV. The junction had 10 bases not matched to a gene; V was cut back by 5 bases and J by 4 bases. CDR3 region: CASSPLPAGGGTGELFF. For the CDR3, the DNA is TGTGCCAGCAGCCCCTTACCAGCGGGAGGGGGCACCGGGGAGCTGTTTTTT. Supplemented by reference TRBV11-2 and TRBJ2-2, the full variable domain reads EAGVAQSPRYKIIEKRQSVAFWCNPISGHATLYWYQQILGQGPKLLIQFQNNGVVDDSQLPKDRFSAERLKGVDSTLKIQPAKLEDSAVYLCASSPLPAGGGTGELFFGEGSRLTVL.

This chain uses TRBV10-2 with TRBJ2-3; 10 nucleotides align to TRBD2. The germline V gene encodes CDR1 WSHSY and CDR2 SAAADI. The CDR3 length is 15 residues. V trimming: 7 bases; J trimming: 3 bases; junction bases outside the gene matches: 7. The CDR3 nucleotides read TGCGCCAGCATGGCCGGGACTAGCGTGACAGATACGCAGTATTTT. Amino acid sequence: CASMAGTSVTDTQYF.